This T cell receptor beta chain was identified in a study of blood T cell repertoires in COVID-19. Background on the study: Spain, Italy and the United States supplied samples that represented acute and convalescent COVID-19.

V dropped 5 bases and J dropped 2; count of bases not matched to a gene: 5. Germline V gene data show CDR1 as GTSNPN and CDR2 as SVGIG (reference sequence). The CDR3 sequence is 13 residues long. Some clones are missing from TCRdb's copy, which holds only in-frame ones; the method was immunoSEQ multiplex PCR. The top ten hold 4% to 5% of the sample, which has roughly 230,000 clones, about 88% seen once. This TCR was sampled from a woman between 35 and 50 years old who had recovered from COVID-19. Sequencing input: peripheral blood. The chain carries TRBV30 and TRBJ1-1, with 7 bases matching TRBD1. CDR3 loop: CAWCDRANTEAFF. The CDR3 DNA is TGTGCCTGGTGTGACAGGGCCAACACTGAAGCTTTCTTT.